These 4 T cell receptor beta chains were sequenced from one sample in a study of T cells after yellow fever vaccination. TCRdb analysed the 5' RACE reads with MiXCR anew, one entry per CDR3 protein. The repertoire consists of some 340,000 distinct CDR3 sequences, with around a tenth occurring once and the leading ten covering 3% to 3.5%. The sequenced sample was CD4+ T cells sorted from PBMCs, obtained 45 days after the yellow fever booster vaccination. All receptors come from a man in his late teens or twenties who received the YFV17D yellow fever vaccine.

This clonotype was picked up many times. The rearrangement links TRBV7-3 to TRBJ2-1; a weak D match, TRBD2 (6 bases). V was shortened by 1 base and J by 2 bases, with 27 bases between the two germline ends. CDR1 SGHTA and CDR2 FQGTGA come from the germline V gene. This CDR3 is 21 amino acids long. Here the CDR3 reads CASSLRHAAVDAGSPYNEQFF. CDR3 nucleotides: TGTGCCAGCAGCTTAAGGCATGCAGCTGTAGACGCGGGGTCCCCCTACAATGAGCAGTTCTTC.

The J gene is TRBJ1-2, the V gene TRBV5-1, with 7 bases lining up with TRBD1. Germline CDR1 and CDR2: SGHRS and YFSETQ. This CDR3 has 14 residues. Trimming at V came to 4 bases and at J to 0 bases, leaving 3 bases not matched to a gene. The CDR3 DNA sequence: TGCGCCAGCAGCCCACAGGGGACTAACTATGGCTACACCTTC. It specifies CASSPQGTNYGYTF.

A few counts support this clonotype. The chain is built from TRBV12-3 or TRBV12-4 and TRBJ2-2; either TRBD1 or TRBD2 may supply D (6 bases each). This CDR3 comprises 15 residues. V was cut by 3 bases and J by 5 bases, with 13 bases left in between. The CDR3 reads CASSLRQGRTGELFF. CDR3 nucleotides: TGTGCCAGCAGTTTGAGGCAGGGGAGGACCGGGGAGCTGTTTTTT.

This clonotype came up once. The chain employs TRBV30 and TRBJ1-1; D ambiguous. The CDR3 loop spans 12 amino acids. Between the trimmed V and J ends, which lost 1 base and 10 bases, there was a span of 13 bases. Germline CDR1 is GTSNPN and CDR2 is SVGIG (reference sequence). DNA of the CDR3: TGTGCCTGGAGTGGAACGGGTCGGAGAGCTTTCTTT. Its protein is CAWSGTGRRAFF.